The TCR beta chain described here comes from a study of cytomegalovirus exposure and HLA in healthy donors. This clone was found once. As yet, its antigen is unknown. The germline gives CDR1 SNHLY, CDR2 FYNNEI. V was cut by 6 bases and J by 4 bases, with 15 bases left in between. The CDR3 is made up of 14 amino acids. The PCR made use of 60 Vbeta and 13 Jbeta primers. This table comes from immunoSEQ multiplex PCR, and its TCRdb copy is limited to in-frame clones, with some not included. Of under 200,000 clones in the sample, more than 80% were seen once. Study-wide findings and caveats: Some V segments, TRBV6-2 and TRBV6-3 among them, were indistinguishable and were therefore excluded. Confirmation was obtained in vitro that a few CMV-associated chains are specific for CMV antigens.

The sequencing input was PBMCs. The sequence was obtained from a woman between 18 and 29 years old in good health and CMV-seronegative. The V call is TRBV2, the J call TRBJ1-1; D uncertain. The CDR3: CASSPGGFGTEAFF. The CDR3 coding sequence is TGTGCCAGCAGCCCCGGAGGATTCGGCACTGAAGCTTTCTTT.